This T cell receptor beta chain originates from a study of CD8+ T cells in alopecia areata. The CDR3 has 17 residues. V was clipped by 1 base and J by 5 bases, with 18 bases between them. The germline V gene encodes CDR1 LGHNA and CDR2 YNFKEQ. At least ten counts were recorded for this clone. Sequencing used cDNA as its template, made by extracting RNA and reverse transcribing it. Sequenced by immunoSEQ multiplex PCR; TCRdb stores in-frame clones only, minus some. The sample consists of around 61,000 clones, approximately 46% of them appearing once. V is TRBV4-2 and J is TRBJ2-4; D is perhaps TRBD2 (6 bases). The clonotype was recovered from a human donor with alopecia areata. The material sequenced was CD8+ T cells sorted from blood, taken at week 0. CDR3 residues: CASSQGGGIKPENIQYF. CDR3 nucleotides: TGTGCCAGCAGCCAAGGGGGCGGGATTAAGCCGGAAAACATTCAGTACTTC.